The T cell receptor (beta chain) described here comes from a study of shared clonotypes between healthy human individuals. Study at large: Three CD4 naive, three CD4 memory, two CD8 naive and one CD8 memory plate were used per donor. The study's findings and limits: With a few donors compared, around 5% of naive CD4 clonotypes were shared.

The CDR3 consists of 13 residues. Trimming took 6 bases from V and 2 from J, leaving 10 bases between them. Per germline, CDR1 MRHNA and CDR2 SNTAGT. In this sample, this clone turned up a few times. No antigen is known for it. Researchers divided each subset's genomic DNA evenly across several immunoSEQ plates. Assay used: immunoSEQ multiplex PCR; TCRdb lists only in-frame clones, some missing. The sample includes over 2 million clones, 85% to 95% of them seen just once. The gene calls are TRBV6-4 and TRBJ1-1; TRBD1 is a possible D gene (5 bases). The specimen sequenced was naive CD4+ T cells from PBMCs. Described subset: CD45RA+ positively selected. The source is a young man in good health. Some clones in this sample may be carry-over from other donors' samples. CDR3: CASSYDRNTEAFF. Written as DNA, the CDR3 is TGTGCCAGCAGCTACGACAGAAACACTGAAGCTTTCTTT.